This T cell receptor beta chain came from a study of tumor-infiltrating lymphocytes in localized non-small cell lung cancer. Background on the study: Resected tumor was paired with non-adjacent uninvolved lung from the same patient.

Study-level results: Compared with uninvolved lung, tumors showed higher T cell infiltration by TCRbeta sequencing. No T-cell fraction difference was seen between IM1 and IM2 tumors. Tumor T-cell fraction was not associated with recurrence-free survival.

A remark on this clone: Its antigen is currently unknown.

Between the trimmed V and J ends, which lost 4 bases and 11 bases, there was a span of 17 bases. The CDR3 consists of 13 residues. The germline gives CDR1 MNHNY, CDR2 SVGAGI (reference sequence). The protocol was immunoSEQ multiplex PCR, while the TCRdb copy is restricted to in-frame clones and leaves out a portion. The sample shows 7,200 or so clones, less than 80% of them seen only once. The gene calls are TRBV6-6 and TRBJ1-1, with D unclear. The source is a human donor with non-small cell lung cancer. The sequenced sample consisted of lung tumor tissue. This CDR3 reads CASSSAPVVWAFF. CDR3 coding DNA: TGTGCCAGCAGTTCCGCCCCGGTAGTTTGGGCTTTCTTT.